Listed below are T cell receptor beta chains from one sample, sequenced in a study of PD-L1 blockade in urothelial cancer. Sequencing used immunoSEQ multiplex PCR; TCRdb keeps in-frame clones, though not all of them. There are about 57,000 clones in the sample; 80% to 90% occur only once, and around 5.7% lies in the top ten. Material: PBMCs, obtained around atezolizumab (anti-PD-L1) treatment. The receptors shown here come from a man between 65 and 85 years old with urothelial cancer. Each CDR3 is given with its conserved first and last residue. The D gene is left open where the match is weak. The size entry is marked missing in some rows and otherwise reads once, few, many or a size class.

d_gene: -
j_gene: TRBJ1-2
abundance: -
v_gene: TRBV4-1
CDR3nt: TGCGCCAGCAGACCAAGGGACAAGCAGATTGGCTACACCTTC
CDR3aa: CASRPRDKQIGYTF

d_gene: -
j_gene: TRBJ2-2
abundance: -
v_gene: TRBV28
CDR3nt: TGTGCCGCCAAACGGGGCGGGGTTACCGGGGAGCTGTTTTTT
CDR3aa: CAAKRGGVTGELFF

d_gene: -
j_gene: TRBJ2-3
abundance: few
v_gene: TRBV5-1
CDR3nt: TGCGCCAGCAGCCTGAAGACAGTCCCAGATACGCAGTATTTT
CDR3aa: CASSLKTVPDTQYF

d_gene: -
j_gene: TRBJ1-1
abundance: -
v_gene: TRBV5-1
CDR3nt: TGCGCCAGCAGCTTGCGGCCAGGGCGGACTGAAGCTTTCTTT
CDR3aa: CASSLRPGRTEAFF

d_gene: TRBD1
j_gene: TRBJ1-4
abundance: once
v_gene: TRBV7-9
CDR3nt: TGTGCCAGCAGCCTAACCACCGACAGGGCGGTAACTAATGAAAAACTGTTTTTT
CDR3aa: CASSLTTDRAVTNEKLFF

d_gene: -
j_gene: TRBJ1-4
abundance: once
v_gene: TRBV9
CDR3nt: TGTGCCAGCAGCACCGGGACTGCGCATGAAAAACTGTTTTTT
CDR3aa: CASSTGTAHEKLFF

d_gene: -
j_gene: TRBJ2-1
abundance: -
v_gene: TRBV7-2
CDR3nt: TGTGCCAGCAGCTTAGCTGGAGGGGGGGCAGGGAATGAGCAGTTCTTC
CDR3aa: CASSLAGGGAGNEQFF

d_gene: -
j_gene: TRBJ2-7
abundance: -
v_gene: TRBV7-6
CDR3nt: TGTGCCAGCAGCCTAGAGCGCTCCTACGAGCAGTACTTC
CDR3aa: CASSLERSYEQYF

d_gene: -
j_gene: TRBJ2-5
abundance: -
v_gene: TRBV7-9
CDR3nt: TGTGCCAGCAGCTTAATCAGGGGCAGAGAGACCCAGTACTTC
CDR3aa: CASSLIRGRETQYF

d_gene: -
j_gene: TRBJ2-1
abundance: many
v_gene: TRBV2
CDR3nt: TGTGCCAGCAGTGAACCCGGGAGAGGAAACAATGAGCAGTTCTTC
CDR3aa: CASSEPGRGNNEQFF

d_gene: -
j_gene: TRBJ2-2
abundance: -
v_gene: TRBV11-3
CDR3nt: TGTGCCAGCAGCCCCAAGGGGCGAGACACCGGGGAGCTGTTTTTT
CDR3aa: CASSPKGRDTGELFF

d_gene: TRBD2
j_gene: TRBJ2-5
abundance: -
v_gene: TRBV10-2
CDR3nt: TGCGCCAGCAGTGAGGGACTAGCGGGGGGGCAAGAGACCCAGTACTTC
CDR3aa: CASSEGLAGGQETQYF

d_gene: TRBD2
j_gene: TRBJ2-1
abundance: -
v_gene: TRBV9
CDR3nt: TGTGCCAGCAGCGTAGGACTAGCGGGCGGCTCCTACAATGAGCAGTTCTTC
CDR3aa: CASSVGLAGGSYNEQFF

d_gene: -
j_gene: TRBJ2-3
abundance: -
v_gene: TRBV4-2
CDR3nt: TGTGCCAGCAGCCAAGACAGGGATGCAGATACGCAGTATTTT
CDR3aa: CASSQDRDADTQYF

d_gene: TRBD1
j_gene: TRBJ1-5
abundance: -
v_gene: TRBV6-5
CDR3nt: TGTGCCAGCAGGTCCGACAGGGAGGATCAGCCCCAGCATTTT
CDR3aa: CASRSDREDQPQHF

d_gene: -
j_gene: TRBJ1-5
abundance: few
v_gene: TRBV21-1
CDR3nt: TGTGCCAGCAGCAAAGGGGTGGGCGGGACAGCAGAACCCTATAGCAATCAGCCCCAGCATTTT
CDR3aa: CASSKGVGGTAEPYSNQPQHF

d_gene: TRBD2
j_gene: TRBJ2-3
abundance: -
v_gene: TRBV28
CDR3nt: TGTGCCAGCAGTACAGAAACTAGCGGGGGTTTCACAGATACGCAGTATTTT
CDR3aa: CASSTETSGGFTDTQYF

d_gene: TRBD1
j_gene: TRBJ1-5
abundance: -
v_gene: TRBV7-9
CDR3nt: TGTGCCAGCAGTCGGGACAGGGGAAATCAGCCCCAGCATTTT
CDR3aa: CASSRDRGNQPQHF

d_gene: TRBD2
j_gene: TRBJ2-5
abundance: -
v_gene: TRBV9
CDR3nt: TGTGCCAGCAGCGTACCGGGAGGCCAAGAGACCCAGTACTTC
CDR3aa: CASSVPGGQETQYF

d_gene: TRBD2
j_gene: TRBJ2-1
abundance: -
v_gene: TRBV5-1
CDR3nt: TGCGCCAGCAGCTTCCGAGCGGGAGGAGGATATGAGCAGTTCTTC
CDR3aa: CASSFRAGGGYEQFF

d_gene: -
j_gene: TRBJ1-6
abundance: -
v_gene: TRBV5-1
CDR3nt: TGCGCCAGCAGCTTGGGGGGCTCGGATTCACCCCTCCACTTT
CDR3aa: CASSLGGSDSPLHF

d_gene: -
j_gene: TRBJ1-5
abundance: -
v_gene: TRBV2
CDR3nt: TGTGCCAGCAGTGAGCGGACAGTGGTCGGTCAGCCCCAGCATTTT
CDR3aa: CASSERTVVGQPQHF

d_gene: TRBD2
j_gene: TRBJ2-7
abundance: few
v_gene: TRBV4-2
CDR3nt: TGTGCCAGCAGCCAAGATTTTAGCGGGAGAGGCGAGCAGTACTTC
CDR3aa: CASSQDFSGRGEQYF

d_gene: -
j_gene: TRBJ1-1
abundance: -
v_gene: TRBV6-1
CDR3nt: TGTGCCAGCAGTGAAAGGGGGTGGGTGGGTTTGAACACTGAAGCTTTCTTT
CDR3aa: CASSERGWVGLNTEAFF

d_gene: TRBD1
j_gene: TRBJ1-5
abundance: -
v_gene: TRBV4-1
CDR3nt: TGCGCCAGCAGCCGAGGACAGGGCGGGGGGCCCCAGCATTTT
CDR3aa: CASSRGQGGGPQHF

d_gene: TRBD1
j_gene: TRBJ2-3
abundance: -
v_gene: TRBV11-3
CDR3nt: TGTGCCAGCAGCTCCAGGACAGGGGGAACCACAGATACGCAGTATTTT
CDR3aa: CASSSRTGGTTDTQYF

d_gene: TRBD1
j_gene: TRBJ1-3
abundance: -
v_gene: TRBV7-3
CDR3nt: TGTGCCAGCAGCCCGGGGACAGGCCTCTCTGGAAACACCATATATTTT
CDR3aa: CASSPGTGLSGNTIYF

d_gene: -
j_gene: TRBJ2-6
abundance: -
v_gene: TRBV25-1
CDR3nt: TGTGCCAGCACCCCCACGGGGGGCATTGGGGCCAACGTCCTGACTTTC
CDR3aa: CASTPTGGIGANVLTF

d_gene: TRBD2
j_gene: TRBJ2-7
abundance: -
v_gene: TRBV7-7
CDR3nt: TGTGCTAGCAGCCCTCGGGATAGCGGGAGTGGAGGCGAGCAGTACTTC
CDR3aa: CASSPRDSGSGGEQYF

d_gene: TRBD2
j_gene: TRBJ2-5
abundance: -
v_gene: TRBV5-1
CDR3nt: TGCGCCAGCAGCTTGAACCCTCTAGCGGGAGAGGGGGAGACCCAGTACTTC
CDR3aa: CASSLNPLAGEGETQYF

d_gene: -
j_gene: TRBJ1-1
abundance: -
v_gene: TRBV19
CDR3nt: TGTGCCAGTAGTGCCTTCACAGAGAACACTGAAGCTTTCTTT
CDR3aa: CASSAFTENTEAFF

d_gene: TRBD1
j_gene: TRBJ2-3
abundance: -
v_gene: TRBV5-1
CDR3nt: TGCGCCAGCAGCCAGGGGACAGGGGGCACAGATACGCAGTATTTT
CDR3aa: CASSQGTGGTDTQYF

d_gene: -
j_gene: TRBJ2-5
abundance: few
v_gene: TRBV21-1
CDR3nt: TGTGCCAGCAGCAAATGGGGGTCTAGCGGGCTCCAAGAGACCCAGTACTTC
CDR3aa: CASSKWGSSGLQETQYF

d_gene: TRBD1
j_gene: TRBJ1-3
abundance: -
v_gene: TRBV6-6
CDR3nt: TGTGCCACGCGCCTGACAGGGTTCGGAAACACCATATATTTT
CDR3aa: CATRLTGFGNTIYF

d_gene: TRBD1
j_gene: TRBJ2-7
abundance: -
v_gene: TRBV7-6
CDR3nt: TGTGCCAGCAGCTTAGCCCCGTTTTCGACAGGGTCCTACGAGCAGTACTTC
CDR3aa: CASSLAPFSTGSYEQYF

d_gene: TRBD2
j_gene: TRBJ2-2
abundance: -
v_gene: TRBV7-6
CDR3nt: TGTGCCAGCAGCTTGGGCGGGGGGAACACCGGGGAGCTGTTTTTT
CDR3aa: CASSLGGGNTGELFF

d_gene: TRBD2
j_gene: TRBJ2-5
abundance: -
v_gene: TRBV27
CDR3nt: TGTGCCAGCAGTTTATTACCCCGCGGAGGAGTAGCGGGAGCGGAGACCCAGTACTTC
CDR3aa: CASSLLPRGGVAGAETQYF

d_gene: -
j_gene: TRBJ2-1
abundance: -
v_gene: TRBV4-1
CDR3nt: TGCGCCAGCAGCCAAGAGGTCGGACAATGGAATGAGCAGTTCTTC
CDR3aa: CASSQEVGQWNEQFF

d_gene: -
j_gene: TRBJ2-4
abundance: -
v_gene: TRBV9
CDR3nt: TGTGCCAGCAGCTCGACTCCCGGGACAAACGCCAAAAACATTCAGTACTTC
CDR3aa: CASSSTPGTNAKNIQYF

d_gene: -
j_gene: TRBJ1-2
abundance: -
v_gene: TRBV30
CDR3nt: TGTGCCTGGAGTCTACAGAACTATGGCTACACCTTC
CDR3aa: CAWSLQNYGYTF

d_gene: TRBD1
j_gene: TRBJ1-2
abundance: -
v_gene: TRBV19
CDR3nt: TGTGCCAGTATTTCTCCGGGACAGGGGTCTAACTATGGCTACACCTTC
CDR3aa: CASISPGQGSNYGYTF

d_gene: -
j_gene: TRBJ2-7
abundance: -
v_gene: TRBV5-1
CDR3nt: TGCGCCAGCAGCGCAGACTCAAAGACCTACGAGCAGTACTTC
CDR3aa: CASSADSKTYEQYF

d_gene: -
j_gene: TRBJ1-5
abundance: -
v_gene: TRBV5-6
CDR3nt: TGTGCCAGCACCGTTGGGGGGGGTAATCAGCCCCAGCATTTT
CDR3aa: CASTVGGGNQPQHF

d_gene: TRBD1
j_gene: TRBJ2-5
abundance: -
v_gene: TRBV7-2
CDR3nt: TGTGCCAGCAGCCGAACCGGGACAGGGAACCAAGAGACCCAGTACTTC
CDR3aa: CASSRTGTGNQETQYF

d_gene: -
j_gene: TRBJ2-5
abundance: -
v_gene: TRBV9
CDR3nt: TGTGCCAGCAGCGTAGGGAGAACAGAGACCCAGTACTTC
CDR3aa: CASSVGRTETQYF

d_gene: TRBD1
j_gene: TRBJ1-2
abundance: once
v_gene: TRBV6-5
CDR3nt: TGTGCCAGCAGTCCTCGGACAGGGGGCTACTATGGCTACACCTTC
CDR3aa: CASSPRTGGYYGYTF

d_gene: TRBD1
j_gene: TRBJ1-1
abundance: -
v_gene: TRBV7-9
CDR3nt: TGTGCCAGCAGCTGGACAGGGGGCACTGAAGCTTTCTTT
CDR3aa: CASSWTGGTEAFF

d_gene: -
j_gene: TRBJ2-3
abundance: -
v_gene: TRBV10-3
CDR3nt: TGTGCCTCTCAGTCCACAGATACGCAGTATTTT
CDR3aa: CASQSTDTQYF

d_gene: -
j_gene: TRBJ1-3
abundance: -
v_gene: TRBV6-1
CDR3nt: TGTGCCGCGACTTGGGGAGGCTCTGGAAACACCATATATTTT
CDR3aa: CAATWGGSGNTIYF

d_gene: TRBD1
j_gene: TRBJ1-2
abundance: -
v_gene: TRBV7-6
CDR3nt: TGTGCCAGCAGCTTAGCTGGACAGGCCGCGGGCTACACCTTC
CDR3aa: CASSLAGQAAGYTF

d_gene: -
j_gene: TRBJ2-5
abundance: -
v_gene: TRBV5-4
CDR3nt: TGTGCCAGCAGCTCAACGCTAGGGGGGACCCAGTACTTC
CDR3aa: CASSSTLGGTQYF

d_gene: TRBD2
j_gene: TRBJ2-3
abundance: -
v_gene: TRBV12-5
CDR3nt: TGTGCTAGTGGTCCCCGGAGCGGGACTAGCGGGGGCCCCGCCGATACGCAGTATTTT
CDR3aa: CASGPRSGTSGGPADTQYF

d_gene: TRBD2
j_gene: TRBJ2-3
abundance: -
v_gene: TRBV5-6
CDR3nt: TGTGCCAGCAGCTTGACTAGCGGGGGGAGCACAGATACGCAGTATTTT
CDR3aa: CASSLTSGGSTDTQYF